A single sample is the source of the 27 T cell receptor beta chains below, sequenced in a study of cytomegalovirus exposure and HLA in healthy donors (dated by TCRdb to about 2017). Library preparation was by the immunoSEQ multiplex PCR assay. For the multiplex PCR, a mixture combining 60 forward primers for TCR Vbeta segments and 13 reverse primers for TCR Jbeta segments was used. TCRdb obtained this table from immuneACCESS and retained in-frame rearrangements with V and J assigned. These tables miss some clones; where compared with another copy, unresolved V genes account for less than half of the shortfall, and the remainder is unexplained. The sample table contains approximately 200,000 clones; only one count was recorded for about 81% of them. Of the sample, around 6.3% is held by the ten largest clones. The material sequenced was PBMCs. These receptors were taken from a woman aged 50 to 65 in good health and CMV-seropositive.

The chain is built from TRBV5-6 and TRBJ2-5; possibly TRBD2 for D (6 bases). The V end was cut by 0 bases, the J end by 2 bases, with 11 bases between. CDR3 size: 15 residues. Germline V gene data show CDR1 as SGHDT and CDR2 as YYEEEE. The CDR3 coding sequence is TGTGCCAGCAGCTTGGAAGGCGGGAAACAAGAGACCCAGTACTTC. Amino acids: CASSLEGGKQETQYF.

The rearrangement links TRBV28 to TRBJ1-4, with D tentatively TRBD1 (6 bases). The V end lost 8 bases, the J end lost 7 bases, and 17 bases lay between the germline ends. There are 14 residues in the CDR3. The germline V gene has CDR1 MDHEN and CDR2 SYDVKM. The CDR3 here is CASHSAGGGEKLFF. CDR3 sequence (DNA): TGTGCCAGCCACTCCGCGGGGGGCGGTGAAAAACTGTTTTTT.

Notes on this clone: Germline is not matched at one junction end, which may reflect a read error. The chain employs TRBV12-5 and TRBJ1-5, with 7 positions matching TRBD1. The CDR3 covers 14 residues. CDR1 and CDR2 (germline): LGHNT, FRNRAP. CDR3 loop: CASGLGDSSQPQHF. DNA of the CDR3: TGTGCTAGTGGTTTGGGGGACAGCAGTCAGCCCCAGCATTTT.

The chain uses TRBV5-1 and TRBJ2-7; 7 nucleotides match TRBD2. The V segment lost 0 bases and the J segment 2 bases; nucleotides outside the gene matches: 5. CDR3 size: 15 residues. The germline V gene has CDR1 SGHRS and CDR2 YFSETQ. The CDR3 sequence is CASSLEGGEAYEQYF. In nucleotides, the CDR3 is TGCGCCAGCAGCTTGGAGGGAGGGGAAGCCTACGAGCAGTACTTC. The full variable domain, completed using reference TRBV5-1 and TRBJ2-7, is KAGVTQTPRYLIKTRGQQVTLSCSPISGHRSVSWYQQTPGQGLQFLFEYFSETQRNKGNFPGRFSGRQFSNSRSEMNVSTLELGDSALYLCASSLEGGEAYEQYFGPGTRLTVT.

V usage is TRBV28 and J usage is TRBJ1-2; D possibly corresponds to TRBD1 (5 bases). The germline gives CDR1 MDHEN, CDR2 SYDVKM. Trimming removed 3 bases at V and 6 bases at J, with 26 bases between. The CDR3 runs 18 residues. In nucleotides, the CDR3 is TGTGCCAGCAGTTTTTACGGGACGGGGGGTCGTAGGGCTAATGGCTACACCTTC. It yields the protein CASSFYGTGGRRANGYTF.

This chain uses TRBV5-4 with TRBJ2-7; TRBD1 aligns across 9 bases. There are 14 residues in the CDR3. Germline CDR1 reads SGHNT; CDR2 reads YYREEE (reference sequence). Trimming took 4 bases from V and 5 from J; bases not matched to a gene: 7. The CDR3 loop reads CASSRDRGSHEQYF. The CDR3 DNA sequence: TGTGCCAGCAGCCGCGACAGGGGGTCCCACGAGCAGTACTTC.

The CDR3 DNA reads as TGTGCCAGCAGCCCGTGGCGGCGAGACACCGGGGAGCTGTTTTTT. It codes for CASSPWRRDTGELFF. This chain connects TRBV5-6 to TRBJ2-2; D ambiguous. Germline loops: CDR1 SGHDT, CDR2 YYEEEE. The CDR3 extends over 15 amino acids. V lost 4 bases to trimming and J lost 3 bases, with 13 bases between them.

This clone has only a few counts. V is TRBV7-2 and J is TRBJ2-1; 7 nucleotides align to TRBD2. The V gene's germline CDR1 is SGHTA and CDR2 FQGNSA. The ends lost 2 bases at V and 6 bases at J; junction bases unmatched: 7. There are 15 residues in the CDR3. The CDR3 is CASSLSPSSGNEQFF. CDR3 bases: TGTGCCAGCAGCTTATCCCCCTCTAGCGGCAATGAGCAGTTCTTC. The complete variable domain, with remaining parts taken from reference TRBV7-2 and TRBJ2-1, reads GAGVSQSPSNKVTEKGKDVELRCDPISGHTALYWYRQSLGQGLEFLIYFQGNSAPDKSGLPSDRFSAERTGGSVSTLTIQRTQQEDSAVYLCASSLSPSSGNEQFFGPGTRLTVL.

The V and J genes are TRBV18 and TRBJ2-4, with D unclear. The CDR3 is 13 amino acids. The V and J ends lost 8 bases and 6 bases respectively, with 14 bases between them. CDR1 and CDR2 from the germline V gene are KGHSH and LQKENI. CDR3 bases: TGTGCCAGCCGAGCACCCGGGTTAAACATTCAGTACTTC. This codes for CASRAPGLNIQYF. Combining the CDR3 with reference TRBV18 and TRBJ2-4 gives the whole variable domain NAGVMQNPRHLVRRRGQEARLRCSPMKGHSHVYWYRQLPEEGLKFMVYLQKENIIDESGMPKERFSAEFPKEGPSILRIQQVVRGDSAAYFCASRAPGLNIQYFGAGTRLSVL.

The CDR3 spells CATSGGHLNSPLHF. The CDR3 region has the DNA TGTGCCACCAGTGGGGGACACTTGAATTCACCCCTCCACTTT. V usage is TRBV15 and J usage is TRBJ1-6, with TRBD1 as a possible D gene (6 bases). The germline V gene encodes CDR1 LNHNV and CDR2 YYDKDF (reference sequence). Trimming took off 6 bases at V and 7 bases at J, with 13 bases between the two ends. The CDR3 spans 14 residues. The whole variable domain, remainder taken from reference TRBV15 and TRBJ1-6, is DAMVIQNPRYQVTQFGKPVTLSCSQTLNHNVMYWYQQKSSQAPKLLFHYYDKDFNNEADTPDNFQSRRPNTSFCFLDIRSPGLGDTAMYLCATSGGHLNSPLHFGNGTRLTVT.

J is TRBJ2-3 and V is TRBV10-3; 10 nucleotides agree with TRBD1. Germline V gene data show CDR1 as ENHRY and CDR2 as SYGVKD. After removal of 5 bases from V and 3 bases from J, the junction contained 8 bases not matched to a gene. CDR3 length: 16 residues. The DNA for the CDR3 is TGTGCCATCAGTACCGGGACAGGGGTCGAAACAGATACGCAGTATTTT. Residues: CAISTGTGVETDTQYF.

V is TRBV5-5 and J is TRBJ2-7; 7 bases map to TRBD2. V gave up 0 bases and J gave up 4 bases; unmatched junction bases: 4. This CDR3 has 14 residues. The germline V gene encodes CDR1 SGHKS and CDR2 YYEKEE (reference sequence). CDR3 region: CASSLGGSGYEQYF. The CDR3 DNA reads TGTGCCAGCAGCTTGGGCGGGAGCGGGTACGAGCAGTACTTC.

Turning to this clone: One end of the junction varies from germline; a read error may be responsible. The genes are TRBV11-2 and TRBJ2-7; a weak D match, TRBD2 (6 bases). CDR1 is SGHAT, CDR2 FQNNGV, per germline. This CDR3 spans 14 amino acids. The CDR3 bases are TGTGCCAGCAGCTTAGAAGCGGGCACTTACGAGCGGTACTTC. This codes for CASSLEAGTYERYF.

This clone occurred a few times. The chain has TRBV27 and TRBJ1-1; TRBD1 agrees at 10 bases. This CDR3 contains 13 residues. Germline trimming cut 8 bases from V and 10 bases from J; bases unmatched to any gene: 10. The germline V gene has CDR1 MNHEY and CDR2 SMNVEV (reference sequence). The CDR3 nucleotides read TGTGCCAGCGGACTTATGACAGGGGGCCCAGCTTTCTTT. This sequence encodes CASGLMTGGPAFF.

The chain combines TRBV29-1 with TRBJ1-2; D might be TRBD1 (5 bases). Trimming took 3 bases from V and 6 from J, leaving 8 bases between them. In germline, CDR1 is SQVTM, CDR2 ANQGSEA. This CDR3 is built from 11 residues. The CDR3, as DNA: TGCAGCGTTGATGGGGGGGATGGCTACACCTTC. Its translation is CSVDGGDGYTF.

The rearrangement uses TRBV4-1 and TRBJ2-7; 9 bases align to TRBD2. Germline CDR1 MGHRA, CDR2 YSYEKL. J lost 2 bases, V lost 1 base, and 12 bases had no gene match. CDR3 size: 18 residues. The CDR3 coding sequence is TGCGCCAGCAGCCAAGTGCTAGCGGGATCCAGCCCACCCTACGAGCAGTACTTC. This gives the protein CASSQVLAGSSPPYEQYF.

Only a few counts were recorded for this clone. This chain connects TRBV18 to TRBJ2-5; the D is unclear. V shed 3 bases and J shed 1 base, with 6 bases lying between them. From germline, CDR1 is KGHSH and CDR2 LQKENI. CDR3 size: 13 residues. The CDR3 protein is CASSPGSQETQYF. CDR3 DNA sequence: TGTGCCAGCTCACCGGGCAGCCAAGAGACCCAGTACTTC.

The chain uses TRBV28 and TRBJ2-7; 9 bases are shared with TRBD2. CDR1 is MDHEN and CDR2 is SYDVKM in the germline V gene. J lost 5 bases, V lost 8 bases, and 13 bases had no gene match. This CDR3 region has 15 residues. In nucleotides, the CDR3 is TGTGCCAGCGCTTCCTACCTTCTAGCGGGGCACGAGCAGTACTTC. It yields the protein CASASYLLAGHEQYF.

The chain couples TRBV4-3 to TRBJ2-5, with D possibly matching TRBD1 (5 bases). This CDR3 has 11 amino acids. Trimming pared 3 bases from V and 7 bases from J, leaving 6 bases between. Germline V gene sequence: CDR1 LGHNA, CDR2 YSLEER. CDR3 protein: CASSQGRTQYF. In DNA form, the CDR3 reads TGCGCCAGCAGCCAGGGGCGGACCCAGTACTTC.

The J gene is TRBJ1-1, the V gene TRBV6-1, with a weak D call TRBD1 (6 bases). V lost 6 bases to trimming and J lost 1 base, with 9 bases between them. The germline CDR1 and CDR2 sequences are MNHNS and SASEGT. The CDR3 runs 13 residues. The CDR3 bases are TGTGCCAGCAGAGGACAGCCGAACACTGAAGCTTTCTTT. Residues: CASRGQPNTEAFF.

This clone was picked up a small number of times. V and J are TRBV2 and TRBJ1-2; D gene uncertain. The V gene's germline CDR1 is SNHLY and CDR2 FYNNEI. V was clipped by 6 bases and J by 5 bases, with 7 bases between them. This CDR3 region has 11 residues. Here the CDR3 reads CASSVEYGYTF. The CDR3, as DNA: TGTGCCAGCAGCGTGGAGTATGGCTACACCTTC. The whole variable domain, filled in from reference TRBV2 and TRBJ1-2, reads EPEVTQTPSHQVTQMGQEVILRCVPISNHLYFYWYRQILGQKVEFLVSFYNNEISEKSEIFDDQFSVERPDGSNFTLKIRSTKLEDSAMYFCASSVEYGYTFGSGTRLTVV.

This clone came up a few times. The chain joins TRBV27 to TRBJ2-1; TRBD1 might be the D (6 bases). There are 15 residues in the CDR3. V lost 8 bases to trimming and J lost 4 bases, with 18 bases between them. Germline lookup yields CDR1 MNHEY and CDR2 SMNVEV (reference sequence). CDR3 sequence reads: CASSDEGRGYNEQFF. DNA for the CDR3: TGTGCCAGCTCAGACGAGGGCAGGGGATACAATGAGCAGTTCTTC.

The chain uses TRBV7-9 and TRBJ2-5; 9 nucleotides align to TRBD1. This CDR3 is built from 15 residues. Germline CDR1 is SEHNR and CDR2 is FQNEAQ (reference sequence). The V and J ends lost 5 bases and 5 bases, in that order; junction bases with no gene match: 9. The CDR3 sequence: CASSTGTGNQETQYF. As DNA, the CDR3 is TGTGCCAGCAGCACGGGGACAGGGAATCAGGAGACCCAGTACTTC.

CDR3 sequence (DNA): TGTGCCAGCAGTTACTCGCGGGTTGGAAATTCACCCCTCCACTTT. Amino acid sequence: CASSYSRVGNSPLHF. J is TRBJ1-6 and V is TRBV6-5; D gene ambiguous. CDR3 length: 15 residues. The germline gives CDR1 MNHEY, CDR2 SVGAGI. V shed 0 bases and J shed 7 bases, with 10 bases lying between them.

The V gene is TRBV5-4, the J gene TRBJ2-1, with 10 bases fitting TRBD1. CDR3 size: 15 residues. Per the germline V gene, CDR1 is SGHNT and CDR2 is YYREEE (reference sequence). Trimming took 5 bases from V and 1 from J; bases not matched to a gene: 3. CDR3 sequence reads: CASRGGQGSYNEQFF. The DNA of the CDR3 is TGTGCCAGCAGGGGGGGACAGGGGTCCTACAATGAGCAGTTCTTC.

The V call is TRBV2, the J call TRBJ1-4, with 7 bases that match TRBD1. From germline, CDR1 is SNHLY and CDR2 FYNNEI. The J segment lost 3 bases and the V segment lost 6 bases, leaving 4 bases of the junction unmatched. The CDR3 loop spans 14 amino acids. DNA for the CDR3: TGTGCCAGCAGAGAGGGGGCGTCTAATGAAAAACTGTTTTTT. It codes for CASREGASNEKLFF.

CDR3 coding DNA: TGTGCCAGCAGCTTGACGGGGAATGAAAAACTGTTTTTT. It specifies CASSLTGNEKLFF. This sequence joins TRBV5-5 and TRBJ1-4; no clear D. Germline CDR1 is SGHKS and CDR2 is YYEKEE (reference sequence). Trimming took off 1 base at V and 5 bases at J, with 6 bases between the two ends. This CDR3 has 13 residues.